This T cell receptor (beta chain) was retrieved from a study of beta chain features in type 1 diabetes. Study-level points and caveats: A potential PCR bias toward shorter templates would be equal in patient and control samples. A greater similarity of naive, central memory and Treg TCRB repertoires was seen among patients than among healthy donors. A moderate, significant TCRB CDR3 shortening appeared in type 1 diabetes across four CD4+ subsets.

The CDR3 length is 16 residues. Germline assignment: CDR1 LGHNA and CDR2 YSLEER. V lost 4 bases and J 2 bases, leaving 14 bases between the germline ends. Investigators reverse transcribed all isolated RNA, so they sequenced expressed TCRB transcripts. Data came from immunoSEQ multiplex PCR; TCRdb stores just in-frame clones and leaves some out. The table shows roughly 160,000 clones, with approximately 8% occurring only once. Sorting of CD4+ naive, central memory, regulatory and stem cell-like memory cells was performed via CD45RO/CCR7/CD25/CD127/CD95/CD27. Note on this clone: The antigen is not known.

Sequencing was performed on central memory CD4+ T cells from blood. J is TRBJ2-2 and V is TRBV4-3, with D possibly being TRBD1 (6 bases). This clonotype was sampled from a woman in her thirties or forties with type 1 diabetes. CDR3 residues: CASSRGGDRNTGELFF. The CDR3 nucleotides read TGCGCCAGCAGCCGAGGGGGTGACAGAAACACCGGGGAGCTGTTTTTT.